A single sample gave rise to the 7 T cell receptor beta chains below, sequenced in a study of STAT5B mutations in CD4+ large granular lymphocyte leukemia. The protocol was immunoSEQ multiplex PCR, while the TCRdb copy is restricted to in-frame clones and leaves out a portion. The repertoire holds 45,000 to 55,000 clones, with around 70% as singletons. Sequenced material: CD4+ T cells from blood buffy coats. All receptors come from a human donor in good health.

The gene calls are TRBV19 and TRBJ2-2; TRBD1 agrees at 9 bases. The CDR3 sequence is 16 residues long. J lost 6 bases, V lost 9 bases, and 14 bases had no gene match. Germline V gene sequence: CDR1 LNHDA, CDR2 SQIVND (reference sequence). CDR3 amino acids: CASNKNPGQGSGELFF. As DNA, the CDR3 is TGTGCCAGCAACAAAAACCCGGGACAGGGTTCCGGGGAGCTGTTTTTT.

This clone is a singleton in its sample. The chain joins TRBV30 to TRBJ2-1; tentatively, D is TRBD2 (5 bases). Germline loops: CDR1 GTSNPN, CDR2 SVGIG (reference sequence). V shed 2 bases and J shed 0 bases, with 11 bases lying between them. The CDR3 spans 15 residues. The CDR3: CAWSREGSSYNEQFF. In DNA, the CDR3 is TGTGCCTGGAGTAGAGAAGGGAGCTCCTACAATGAGCAGTTCTTC. The full variable domain, with the rest looked up from reference TRBV30 and TRBJ2-1, is SQTIHQWPATLVQPVGSPLSLECTVEGTSNPNLYWYRQAAGRGLQLLFYSVGIGQISSEVPQNLSASRPQDRQFILSSKKLLLSDSGFYLCAWSREGSSYNEQFFGPGTRLTVL.

The chain carries TRBV7-9 and TRBJ2-2; TRBD2 might be the D (6 bases). The CDR3 runs to 15 residues. The V and J ends lost 5 bases and 5 bases respectively, with 15 bases between them. Germline V gene sequence: CDR1 SEHNR, CDR2 FQNEAQ (reference sequence). The CDR3 nucleotides read TGTGCCAGCAGCACCGGCGGGGCAGGGACCGGGGAGCTGTTTTTT. Translating it yields CASSTGGAGTGELFF.

The chain recombines TRBV6-4 with TRBJ1-1; no clear D. This CDR3 comprises 18 residues. Per germline, CDR1 MRHNA and CDR2 SNTAGT. The CDR3 loop is CPSKTRLVEGHMNTEAFF. CDR3 in DNA: TGTCCCTCCAAAACCCGCCTAGTGGAGGGTCACATGAACACTGAAGCTTTCTTT.

The chain uses TRBV7-9 and TRBJ1-4; the match to TRBD1 covers 9 bases. The trim removed 1 base at V and 1 base at J, leaving 7 bases unmatched. Germline V CDR1 and CDR2: SEHNR, FQNEAQ (reference sequence). CDR3 length equals 18 residues. CDR3 nucleotide sequence: TGTGCCAGCAGCTTAGGCTGGACAGGGGTTCAAACTAATGAAAAACTGTTTTTT. It encodes CASSLGWTGVQTNEKLFF.

V gene TRBV5-6 combines with J gene TRBJ2-3; D gene uncertain. The germline CDR1 and CDR2 sequences are SGHDT and YYEEEE. Between the trimmed V and J ends, which lost 2 bases and 1 base, there was a span of 2 bases. The length of the CDR3 is 12 residues. CDR3 amino acids: CASSFRTDTQYF. The CDR3 bases are TGTGCCAGCAGCTTCCGCACAGATACGCAGTATTTT.

The chain uses TRBV7-9 and TRBJ2-7; 10 bases are shared with TRBD1. The CDR3 has 17 residues. J was trimmed by 3 bases and V by 3 bases; bases with no gene match: 11. Germline CDR1 SEHNR, CDR2 FQNEAQ (reference sequence). The CDR3 DNA reads as TGTGCCAGCAGCTTTGGGGCGCCGGGACAGGGGTACTACGAGCAGTACGTC. It is translated as CASSFGAPGQGYYEQYV.